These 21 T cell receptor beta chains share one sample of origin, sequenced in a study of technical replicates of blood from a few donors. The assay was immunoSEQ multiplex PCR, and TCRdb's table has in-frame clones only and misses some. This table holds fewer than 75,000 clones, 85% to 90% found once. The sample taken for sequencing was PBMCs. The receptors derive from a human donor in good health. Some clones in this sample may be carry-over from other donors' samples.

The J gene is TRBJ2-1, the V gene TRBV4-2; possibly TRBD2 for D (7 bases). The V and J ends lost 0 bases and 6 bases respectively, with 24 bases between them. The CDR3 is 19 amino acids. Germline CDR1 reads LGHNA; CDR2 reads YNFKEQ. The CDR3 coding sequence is TGTGCCAGCAGCCAAGATGGCTTCCTGGTGGCGGGGGCCAGCAATGAGCAGTTCTTC. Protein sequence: CASSQDGFLVAGASNEQFF.

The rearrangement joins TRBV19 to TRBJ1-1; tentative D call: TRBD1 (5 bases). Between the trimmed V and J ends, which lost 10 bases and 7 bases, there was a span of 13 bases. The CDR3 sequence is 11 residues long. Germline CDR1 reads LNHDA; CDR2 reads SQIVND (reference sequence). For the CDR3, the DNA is TGTGCCACTAATAAAAGGGGTGAAGCTTTCTTT. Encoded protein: CATNKRGEAFF.

The CDR3 loop is CATEAGGEQFF. In DNA, the CDR3 is TGTGCCACCGAGGCGGGGGGTGAGCAGTTCTTC. The rearrangement joins TRBV11-2 to TRBJ2-1; 8 bases fit TRBD2. CDR1 and CDR2 from the germline V gene are SGHAT and FQNNGV. V shed 10 bases and J 9 bases; nucleotides not matched to a gene: 5. The CDR3 has 11 amino acids.

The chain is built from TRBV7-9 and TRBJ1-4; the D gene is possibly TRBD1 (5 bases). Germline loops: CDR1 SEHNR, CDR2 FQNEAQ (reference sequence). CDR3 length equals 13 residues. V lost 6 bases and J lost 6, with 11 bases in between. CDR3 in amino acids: CASSRQNHEKLFF. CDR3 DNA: TGTGCCAGCAGTAGACAGAATCATGAAAAACTGTTTTTT.

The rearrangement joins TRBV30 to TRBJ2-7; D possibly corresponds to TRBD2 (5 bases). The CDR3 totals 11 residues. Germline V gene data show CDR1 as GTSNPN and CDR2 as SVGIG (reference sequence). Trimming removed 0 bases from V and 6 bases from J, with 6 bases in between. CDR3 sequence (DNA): TGTGCCTGGAGTGTAGGGAGCGAGCAGTACTTC. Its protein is CAWSVGSEQYF.

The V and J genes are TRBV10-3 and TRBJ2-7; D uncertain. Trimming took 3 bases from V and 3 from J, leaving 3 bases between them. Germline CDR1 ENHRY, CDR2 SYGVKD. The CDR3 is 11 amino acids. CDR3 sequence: CAISDGYEQYF. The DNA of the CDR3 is TGTGCCATCAGTGACGGCTACGAGCAGTACTTC.

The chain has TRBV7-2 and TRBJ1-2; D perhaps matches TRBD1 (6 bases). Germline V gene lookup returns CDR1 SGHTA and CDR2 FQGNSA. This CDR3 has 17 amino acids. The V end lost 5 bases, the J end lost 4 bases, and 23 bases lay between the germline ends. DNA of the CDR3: TGTGCCAGCAGCCCCAAGGGGGGGGCAGGGGCGTTCTATGGCTACACCTTC. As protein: CASSPKGGAGAFYGYTF.

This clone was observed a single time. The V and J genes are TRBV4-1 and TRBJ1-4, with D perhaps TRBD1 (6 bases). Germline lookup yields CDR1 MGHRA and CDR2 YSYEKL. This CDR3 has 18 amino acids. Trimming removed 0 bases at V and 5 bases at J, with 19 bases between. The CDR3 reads CASSQDSGGRQGNEKLFF. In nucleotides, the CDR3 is TGCGCCAGCAGCCAAGATAGTGGGGGACGGCAGGGGAATGAAAAACTGTTTTTT.

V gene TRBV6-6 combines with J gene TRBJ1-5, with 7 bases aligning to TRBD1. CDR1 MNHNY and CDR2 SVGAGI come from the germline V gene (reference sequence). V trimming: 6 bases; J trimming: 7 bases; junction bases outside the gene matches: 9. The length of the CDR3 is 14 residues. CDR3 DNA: TGTGCCAGCAGCCTTCGACAGGGTGTCCAGCCCCAGCATTTT. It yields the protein CASSLRQGVQPQHF.

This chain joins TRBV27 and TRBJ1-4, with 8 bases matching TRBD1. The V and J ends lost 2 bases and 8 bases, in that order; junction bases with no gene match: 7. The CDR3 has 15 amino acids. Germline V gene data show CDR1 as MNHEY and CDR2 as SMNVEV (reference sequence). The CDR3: CASSLKTGGREKLFF. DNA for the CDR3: TGTGCCAGCAGTTTAAAAACAGGGGGGCGGGAAAAACTGTTTTTT. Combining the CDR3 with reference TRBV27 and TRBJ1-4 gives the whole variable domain EAQVTQNPRYLITVTGKKLTVTCSQNMNHEYMSWYRQDPGLGLRQIYYSMNVEVTDKGDVPEGYKVSRKEKRNFPLILESPSPNQTSLYFCASSLKTGGREKLFFGSGTQLSVL.

The CDR3 is CASSSQAAGGGEQYF. The CDR3 nucleotides read TGTGCCAGCAGTTCCCAGGCAGCGGGAGGTGGGGAGCAGTACTTC. V gene TRBV28 combines with J gene TRBJ2-7; TRBD2 aligns across 9 bases. The CDR3 runs to 15 residues. In germline, CDR1 is MDHEN, CDR2 SYDVKM. The V gene end was trimmed by 4 bases and the J gene end by 7 bases; junction bases not matched to a gene: 11. The full variable domain, completed using reference TRBV28 and TRBJ2-7, is DVKVTQSSRYLVKRTGEKVFLECVQDMDHENMFWYRQDPGLGLRLIYFSYDVKMKEKGDIPEGYSVSREKKERFSLILESASTNQTSMYLCASSSQAAGGGEQYFGPGTRLTVT.

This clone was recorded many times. The CDR3 sequence is CASRGQGDQETQYF. The CDR3 nucleotides read TGTGCCAGCAGGGGACAGGGGGACCAAGAGACCCAGTACTTC. The chain uses TRBV13 and TRBJ2-5; TRBD1 matches 11 bases. Germline V CDR1 and CDR2: PRHDT, FYEKMQ (reference sequence). Unmatched junction bases numbered 0, after V lost 6 bases and J lost 0 bases. The length of the CDR3 is 14 residues.

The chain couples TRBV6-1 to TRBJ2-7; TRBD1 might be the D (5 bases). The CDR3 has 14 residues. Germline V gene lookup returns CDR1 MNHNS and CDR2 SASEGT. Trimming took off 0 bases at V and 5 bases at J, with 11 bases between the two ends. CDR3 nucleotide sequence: TGTGCCAGCAGTGAAGCGGGCTGGGGCCACGAGCAGTACTTC. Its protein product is CASSEAGWGHEQYF.

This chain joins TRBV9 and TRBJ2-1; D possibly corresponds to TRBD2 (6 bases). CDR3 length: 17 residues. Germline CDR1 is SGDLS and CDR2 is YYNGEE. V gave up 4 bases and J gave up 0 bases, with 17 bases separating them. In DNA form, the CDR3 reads TGTGCCAGCAGCAAAGGTAGCGGATCCAGCTCCTACAATGAGCAGTTCTTC. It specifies CASSKGSGSSSYNEQFF.

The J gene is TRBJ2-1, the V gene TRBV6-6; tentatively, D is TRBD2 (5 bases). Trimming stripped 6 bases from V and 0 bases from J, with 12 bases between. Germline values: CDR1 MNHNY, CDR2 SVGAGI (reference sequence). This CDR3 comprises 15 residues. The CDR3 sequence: CASSPQGSSYNEQFF. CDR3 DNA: TGTGCCAGCAGCCCCCAAGGGAGCTCCTACAATGAGCAGTTCTTC.

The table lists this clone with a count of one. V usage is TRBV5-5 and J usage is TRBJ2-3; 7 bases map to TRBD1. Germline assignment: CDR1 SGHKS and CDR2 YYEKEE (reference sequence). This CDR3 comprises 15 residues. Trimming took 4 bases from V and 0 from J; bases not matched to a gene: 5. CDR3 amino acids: CASSRGQPSTDTQYF. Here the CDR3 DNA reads TGTGCCAGCAGCCGGGGACAGCCTAGCACAGATACGCAGTATTTT. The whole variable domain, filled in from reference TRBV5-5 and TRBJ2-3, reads DAGVTQSPTHLIKTRGQQVTLRCSPISGHKSVSWYQQVLGQGPQFIFQYYEKEERGRGNFPDRFSARQFPNYSSELNVNALLLGDSALYLCASSRGQPSTDTQYFGPGTRLTVL.

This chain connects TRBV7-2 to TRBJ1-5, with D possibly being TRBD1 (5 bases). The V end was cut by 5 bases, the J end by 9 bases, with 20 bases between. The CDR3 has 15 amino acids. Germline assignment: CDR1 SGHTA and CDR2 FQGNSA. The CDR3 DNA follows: TGTGCCAGCAGCAGCCGGGACGGGAGCTTGATGCCCCAGCATTTT. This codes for CASSSRDGSLMPQHF.

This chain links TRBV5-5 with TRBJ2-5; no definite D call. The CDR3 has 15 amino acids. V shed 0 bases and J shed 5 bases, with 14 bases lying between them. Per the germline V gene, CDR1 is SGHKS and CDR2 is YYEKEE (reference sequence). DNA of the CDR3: TGTGCCAGCAGCTTGGGGGCCGCCGTCTGGGAGACCCAGTACTTC. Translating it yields CASSLGAAVWETQYF.

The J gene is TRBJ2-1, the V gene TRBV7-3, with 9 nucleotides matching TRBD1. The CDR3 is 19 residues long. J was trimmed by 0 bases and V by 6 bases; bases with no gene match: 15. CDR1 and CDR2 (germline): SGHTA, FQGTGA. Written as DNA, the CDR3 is TGTGCCAGCAGATCTTACCGGGACAGGGACCGGAGCTCCTACAATGAGCAGTTCTTC. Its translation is CASRSYRDRDRSSYNEQFF.

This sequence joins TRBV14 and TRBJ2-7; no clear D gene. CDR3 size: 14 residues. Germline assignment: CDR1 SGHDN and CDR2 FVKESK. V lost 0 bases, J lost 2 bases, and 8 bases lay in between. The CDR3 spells CASSQDWPPYEQYF. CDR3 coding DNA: TGTGCCAGCAGCCAAGATTGGCCCCCCTACGAGCAGTACTTC.

CDR3: CASSFRTSPEQYF. The DNA of the CDR3 is TGTGCCAGCAGCTTCCGGACTTCCCCCGAGCAGTACTTC. The chain couples TRBV7-9 to TRBJ2-7; tentatively, D is TRBD2 (5 bases). This CDR3 spans 13 amino acids. Trimming pared 3 bases from V and 6 bases from J, leaving 12 bases between. Germline values: CDR1 SEHNR, CDR2 FQNEAQ (reference sequence).